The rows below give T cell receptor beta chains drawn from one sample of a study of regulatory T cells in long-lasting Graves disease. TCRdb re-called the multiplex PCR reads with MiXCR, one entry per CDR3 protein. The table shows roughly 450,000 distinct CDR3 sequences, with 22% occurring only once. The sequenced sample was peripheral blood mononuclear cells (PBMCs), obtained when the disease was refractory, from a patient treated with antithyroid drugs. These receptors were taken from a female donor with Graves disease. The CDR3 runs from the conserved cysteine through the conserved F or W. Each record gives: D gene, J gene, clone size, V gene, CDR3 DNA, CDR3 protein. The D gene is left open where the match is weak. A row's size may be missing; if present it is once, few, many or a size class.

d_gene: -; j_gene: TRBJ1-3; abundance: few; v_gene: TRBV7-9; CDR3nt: TGTGCCAGCCGGCGGGGTCCGTCTGGAAACACCATATATTTT; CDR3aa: CASRRGPSGNTIYF
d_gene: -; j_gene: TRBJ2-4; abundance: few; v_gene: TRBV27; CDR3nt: TGTGCCAGCAGTTCCCCCCTGAGGAGAAACATTCAGTACTTC; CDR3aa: CASSSPLRRNIQYF
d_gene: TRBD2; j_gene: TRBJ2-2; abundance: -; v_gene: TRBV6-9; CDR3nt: TGTGCCAGCAGTTATCGGGACTACGGCATCATCCGGGAGCTGTTTTTT; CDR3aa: CASSYRDYGIIRELFF
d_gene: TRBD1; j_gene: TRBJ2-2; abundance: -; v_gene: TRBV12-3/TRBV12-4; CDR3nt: TGTGCCAGCAGTGAGACCGGGACAGCTAAACCCGGGGAGCTGTTTTTT; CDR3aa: CASSETGTAKPGELFF
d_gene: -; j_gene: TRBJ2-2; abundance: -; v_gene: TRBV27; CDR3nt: TGTGCCAGCAGGCGGCCGGGCCCCAACACCGGGGAGCTGTTTTTT; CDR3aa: CASRRPGPNTGELFF
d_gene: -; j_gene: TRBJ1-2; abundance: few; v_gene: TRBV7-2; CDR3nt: TGTGCCAGCAGCTTAGGAGGGACCGGCTACACCTTC; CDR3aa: CASSLGGTGYTF
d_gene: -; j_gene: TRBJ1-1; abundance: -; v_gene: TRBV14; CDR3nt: TGTGCCAGCAGCCAAAGGCTCGGGCAGGGAATCGCTGAAGCTTTCTTT; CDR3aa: CASSQRLGQGIAEAFF
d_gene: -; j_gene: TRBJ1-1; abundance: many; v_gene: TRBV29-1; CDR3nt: TGCAGCGTCCGAGAGGGGGGATGGGTCACTGAAGCTTTCTTT; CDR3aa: CSVREGGWVTEAFF
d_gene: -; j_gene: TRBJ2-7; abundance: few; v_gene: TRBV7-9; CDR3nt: TGTGCCAGCAGCTTTGCGGGACACCTGTCGGAGCAGTACTTC; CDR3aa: CASSFAGHLSEQYF
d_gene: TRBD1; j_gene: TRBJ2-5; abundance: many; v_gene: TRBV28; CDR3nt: TGTGCCAGCAGTCCTCACGACAGGGAAGAGACCCAGTACTTC; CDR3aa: CASSPHDREETQYF
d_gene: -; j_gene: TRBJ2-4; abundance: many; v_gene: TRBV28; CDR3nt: TGTGCCAGCAGTCCCAAAGGGACAGCCAAAAACATTCAGTACTTC; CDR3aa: CASSPKGTAKNIQYF
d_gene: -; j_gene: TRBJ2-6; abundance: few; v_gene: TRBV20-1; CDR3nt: TGCAGTGCTAGAGATCAGGCAGCCCTATACTCTGGGGCCAACGTCCTGACTTTC; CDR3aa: CSARDQAALYSGANVLTF
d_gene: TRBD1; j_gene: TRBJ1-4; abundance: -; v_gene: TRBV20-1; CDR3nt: TGCAGTGCTAGAGATATGGGGGACAGGGGTAAACTGTTTTTT; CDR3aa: CSARDMGDRGKLFF
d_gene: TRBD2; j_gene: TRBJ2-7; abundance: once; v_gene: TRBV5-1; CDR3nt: TGCGCCAGCAGCCAAGGGACTAGCGGGTGGTACGAGCAGTACTTC; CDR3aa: CASSQGTSGWYEQYF
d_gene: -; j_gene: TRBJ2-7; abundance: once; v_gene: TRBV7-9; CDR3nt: TGTGCCAGCAGCCTAATAGTCAGAGGGGCCTACGAGCAGTACTTC; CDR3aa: CASSLIVRGAYEQYF
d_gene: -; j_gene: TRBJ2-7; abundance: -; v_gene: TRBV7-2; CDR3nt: TGTGCCAGCAGCCTAAATCAGGGCTTCTCCGAGCAGTACTTC; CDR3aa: CASSLNQGFSEQYF
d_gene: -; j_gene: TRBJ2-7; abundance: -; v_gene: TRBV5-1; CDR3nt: TGCGCCAGCAGCTCCCGACAGGCCTACGAGCAGTACTTC; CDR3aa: CASSSRQAYEQYF
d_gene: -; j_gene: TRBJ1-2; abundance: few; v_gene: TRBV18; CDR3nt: TGTGCCAGCTCACCACAGGTTCCGGCAGGCTACACCTTC; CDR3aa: CASSPQVPAGYTF
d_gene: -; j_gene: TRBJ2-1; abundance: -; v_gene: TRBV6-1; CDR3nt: TGTGCCAGCAGCATGGGCCCCTACAATGAGCAGTTCTTC; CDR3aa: CASSMGPYNEQFF
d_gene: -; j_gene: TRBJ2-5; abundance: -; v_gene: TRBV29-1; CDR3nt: TGCAGCGTTGCCCTCACTGGACAGAAAGAGACCCAGTACTTC; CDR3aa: CSVALTGQKETQYF
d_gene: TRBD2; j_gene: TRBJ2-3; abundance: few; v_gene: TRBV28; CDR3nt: TGTGCCAGCAGTTGGCCCCTAGCGGCGTTTAGCACAGATACGCAGTATTTT; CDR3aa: CASSWPLAAFSTDTQYF
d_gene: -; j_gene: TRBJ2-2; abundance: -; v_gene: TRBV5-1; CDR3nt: TGCGCCAGCAGCCCGATAGGCCCGCCGGTGGCCGGGGAGCTGTTTTTT; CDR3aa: CASSPIGPPVAGELFF
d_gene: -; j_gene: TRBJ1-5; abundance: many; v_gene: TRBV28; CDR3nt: TGTGCCAGCAGTTTTTTATCCCAGGGGCACAATCAGCCCCAGCATTTT; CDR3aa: CASSFLSQGHNQPQHF
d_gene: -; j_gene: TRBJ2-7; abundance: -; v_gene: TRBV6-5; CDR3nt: TGTGCCAGCAGTTCCGGGACATTAGTCAACGAGCAGTACTTC; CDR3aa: CASSSGTLVNEQYF
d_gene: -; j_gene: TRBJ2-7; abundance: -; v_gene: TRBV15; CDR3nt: TGTGCCACCAGCAGAGACCTATTGTACGAGCAGTACTTC; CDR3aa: CATSRDLLYEQYF
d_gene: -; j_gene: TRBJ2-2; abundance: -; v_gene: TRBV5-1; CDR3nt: TGCGCCAGCAGCTCGGGCTTCCCGAACACCGGGGAGCTGTTTTTT; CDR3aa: CASSSGFPNTGELFF
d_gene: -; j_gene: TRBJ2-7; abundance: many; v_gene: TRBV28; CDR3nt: TGTGCCAGCAGTTGGGTGGGGAACTACGAGCAGTACTTC; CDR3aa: CASSWVGNYEQYF
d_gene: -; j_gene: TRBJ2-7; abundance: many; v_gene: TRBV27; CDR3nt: TGTGCCAGCAGTTCCGTGACAGGGAGGTTGCACGAGCAGTACTTC; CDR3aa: CASSSVTGRLHEQYF
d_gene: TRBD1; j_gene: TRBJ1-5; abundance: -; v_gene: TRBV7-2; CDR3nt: TGTGCCAGCAGCTTGAGACAGGGGACGGAGCAGCCCCAGCATTTT; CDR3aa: CASSLRQGTEQPQHF
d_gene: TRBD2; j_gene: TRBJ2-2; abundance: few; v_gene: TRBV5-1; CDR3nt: TGCGCCAGCAGCAAAAGGACTAGCGGGGGGCCCGGGGAGCTGTTTTTT; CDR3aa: CASSKRTSGGPGELFF